This T cell receptor beta chain originates from a study of blood T cell repertoires in COVID-19. Study context: Italy, Spain and the United States were the sources of the convalescent and acute COVID-19 samples.

Measured with immunoSEQ multiplex PCR; TCRdb has only the in-frame clones, and not every one. The data hold more than 25,000 clones, with around 87% observed a single time. The V gene end was trimmed by 0 bases and the J gene end by 1 base; junction bases not matched to a gene: 5. This CDR3 contains 17 residues. The germline gives CDR1 KGHDR, CDR2 SFDVKD. This receptor was identified in a man between 50 and 59 years old with active COVID-19. Specimen: peripheral blood. This chain links TRBV24-1 with TRBJ2-1, with TRBD1 matching 7 bases. The DNA for the CDR3 is TGTGCCACCAGTGATTTGAAGGGGGCTTTATCCTACAATGAGCAGTTCTTC. As protein: CATSDLKGALSYNEQFF.